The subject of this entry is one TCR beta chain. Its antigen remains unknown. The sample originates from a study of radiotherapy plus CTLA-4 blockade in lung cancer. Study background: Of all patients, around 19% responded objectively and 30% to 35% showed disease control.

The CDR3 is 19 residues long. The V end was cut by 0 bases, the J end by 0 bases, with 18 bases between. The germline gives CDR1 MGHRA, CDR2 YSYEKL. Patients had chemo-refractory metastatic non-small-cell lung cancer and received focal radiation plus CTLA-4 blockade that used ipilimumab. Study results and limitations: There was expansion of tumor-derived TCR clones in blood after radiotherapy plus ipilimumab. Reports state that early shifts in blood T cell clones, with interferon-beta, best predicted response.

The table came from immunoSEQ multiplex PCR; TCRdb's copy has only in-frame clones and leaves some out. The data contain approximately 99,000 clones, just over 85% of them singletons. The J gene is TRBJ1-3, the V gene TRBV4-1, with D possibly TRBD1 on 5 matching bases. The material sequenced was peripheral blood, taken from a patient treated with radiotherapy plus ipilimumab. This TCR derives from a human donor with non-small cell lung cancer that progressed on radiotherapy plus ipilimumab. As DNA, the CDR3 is TGCGCCAGCAGCCAAGATGGGACGGCGGCCCACACCTCTGGAAACACCATATATTTT. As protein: CASSQDGTAAHTSGNTIYF.